Sequencing of this T cell receptor (beta chain) was carried out in a study of identical twins. Losses at the gene ends were 4 bases for V and 5 bases for J; bases not matched to a gene: 5. Per germline, CDR1 SGHRS and CDR2 YFSETQ. The CDR3 is 15 residues long. TCRdb reprocessed the 5' RACE reads with MiXCR, giving one entry per CDR3 protein. In the table there are approximately 1.8 million distinct CDR3 sequences, under 35% of which are singletons. The source is a newborn girl in good health. The sample was cord blood. The chain carries TRBV5-1 and TRBJ2-1; TRBD2 matches at 11 bases. In DNA form, the CDR3 reads TGCGCCAGCAGCCCTGTAGCGGGAGGGCACAATGAGCAGTTCTTC. This gives the protein CASSPVAGGHNEQFF. Full variable domain (remainder filled in from reference TRBV5-1 and TRBJ2-1): KAGVTQTPRYLIKTRGQQVTLSCSPISGHRSVSWYQQTPGQGLQFLFEYFSETQRNKGNFPGRFSGRQFSNSRSEMNVSTLELGDSALYLCASSPVAGGHNEQFFGPGTRLTVL.